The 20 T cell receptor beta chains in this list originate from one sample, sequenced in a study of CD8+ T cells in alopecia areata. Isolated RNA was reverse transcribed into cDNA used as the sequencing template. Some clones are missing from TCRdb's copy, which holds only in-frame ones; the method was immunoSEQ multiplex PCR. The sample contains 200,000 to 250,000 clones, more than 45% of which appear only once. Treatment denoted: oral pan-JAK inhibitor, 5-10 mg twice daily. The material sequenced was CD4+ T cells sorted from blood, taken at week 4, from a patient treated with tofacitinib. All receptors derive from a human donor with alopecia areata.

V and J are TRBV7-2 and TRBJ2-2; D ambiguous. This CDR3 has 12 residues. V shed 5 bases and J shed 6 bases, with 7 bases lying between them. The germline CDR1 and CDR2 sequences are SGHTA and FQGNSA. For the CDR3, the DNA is TGTGCCAGCAGCGCCCTAGCCGGGGAGCTGTTTTTT. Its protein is CASSALAGELFF.

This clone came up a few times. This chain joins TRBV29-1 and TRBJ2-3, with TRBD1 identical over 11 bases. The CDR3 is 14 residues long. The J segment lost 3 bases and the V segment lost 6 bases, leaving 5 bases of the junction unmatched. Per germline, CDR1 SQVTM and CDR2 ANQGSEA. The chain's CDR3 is CSVCGQGATDTQYF. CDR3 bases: TGCAGCGTCTGTGGACAGGGGGCGACAGATACGCAGTATTTT.

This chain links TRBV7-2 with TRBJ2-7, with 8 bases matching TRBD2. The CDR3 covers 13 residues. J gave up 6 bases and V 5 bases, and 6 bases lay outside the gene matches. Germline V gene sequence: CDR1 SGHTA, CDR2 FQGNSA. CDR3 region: CASSPRAGGEQYF. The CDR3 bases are TGTGCCAGCAGCCCCCGTGCGGGGGGCGAGCAGTACTTC.

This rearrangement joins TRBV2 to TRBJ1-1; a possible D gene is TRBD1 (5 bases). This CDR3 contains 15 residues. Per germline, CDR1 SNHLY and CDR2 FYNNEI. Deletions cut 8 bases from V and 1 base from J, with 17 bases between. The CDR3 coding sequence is TGTGCCAGCCAAAAGACAGCTTCGGCGAACACTGAAGCTTTCTTT. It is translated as CASQKTASANTEAFF.

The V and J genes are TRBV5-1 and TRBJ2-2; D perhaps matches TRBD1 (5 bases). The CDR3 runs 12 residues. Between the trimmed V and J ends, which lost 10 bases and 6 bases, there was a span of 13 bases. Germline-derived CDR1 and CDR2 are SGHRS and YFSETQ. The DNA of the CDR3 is TGCGCCGGACACTCCGGTGCCGGGGAGCTGTTTTTT. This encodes CAGHSGAGELFF.

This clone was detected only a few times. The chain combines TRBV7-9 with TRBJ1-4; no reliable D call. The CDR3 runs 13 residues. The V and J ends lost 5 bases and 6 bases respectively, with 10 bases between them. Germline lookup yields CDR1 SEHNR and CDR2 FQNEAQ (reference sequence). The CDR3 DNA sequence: TGTGCCAGCAGCCATCCCGCGGATGAAAAACTGTTTTTT. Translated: CASSHPADEKLFF.

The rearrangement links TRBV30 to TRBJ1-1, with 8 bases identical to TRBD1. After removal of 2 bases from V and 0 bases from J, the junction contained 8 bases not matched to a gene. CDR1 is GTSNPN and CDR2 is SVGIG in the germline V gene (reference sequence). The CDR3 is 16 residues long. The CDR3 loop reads CAWSIRQGPMNTEAFF. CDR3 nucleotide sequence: TGTGCCTGGAGTATAAGACAGGGGCCAATGAACACTGAAGCTTTCTTT.

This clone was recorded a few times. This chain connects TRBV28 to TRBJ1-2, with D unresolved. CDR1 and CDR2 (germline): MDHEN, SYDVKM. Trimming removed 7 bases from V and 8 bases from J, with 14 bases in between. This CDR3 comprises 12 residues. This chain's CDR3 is CASIARLGGYTF. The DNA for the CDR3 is TGTGCCAGCATCGCTCGGCTCGGGGGCTACACCTTC.

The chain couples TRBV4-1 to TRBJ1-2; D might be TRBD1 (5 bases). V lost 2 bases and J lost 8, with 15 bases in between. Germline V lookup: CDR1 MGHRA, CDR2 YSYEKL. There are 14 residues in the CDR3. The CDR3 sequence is CASSQPPGVGGYTF. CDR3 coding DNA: TGCGCCAGCAGCCAACCCCCGGGGGTAGGGGGCTACACCTTC.

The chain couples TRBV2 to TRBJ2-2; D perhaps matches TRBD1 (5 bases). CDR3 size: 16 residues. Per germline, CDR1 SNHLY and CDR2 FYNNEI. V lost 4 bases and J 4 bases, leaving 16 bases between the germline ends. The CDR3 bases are TGTGCCAGCAGTGGGCAGGGTGTGGGGTCCACCGGGGAGCTGTTTTTT. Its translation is CASSGQGVGSTGELFF.

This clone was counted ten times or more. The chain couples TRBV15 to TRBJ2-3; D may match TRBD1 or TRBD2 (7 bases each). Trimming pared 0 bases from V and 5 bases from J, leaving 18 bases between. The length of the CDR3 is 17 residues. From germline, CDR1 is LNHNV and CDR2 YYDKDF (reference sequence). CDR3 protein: CATSRDKGRGLGDTQYF. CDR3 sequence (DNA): TGTGCCACCAGCAGAGATAAGGGGAGGGGGCTCGGAGATACGCAGTATTTT.

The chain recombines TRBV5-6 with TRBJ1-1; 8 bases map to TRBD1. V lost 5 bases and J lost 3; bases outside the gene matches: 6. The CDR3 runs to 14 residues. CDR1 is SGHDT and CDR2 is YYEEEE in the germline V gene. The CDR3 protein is CASSSDREDTEAFF. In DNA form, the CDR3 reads TGTGCCAGCAGTTCGGACAGGGAGGACACTGAAGCTTTCTTT.

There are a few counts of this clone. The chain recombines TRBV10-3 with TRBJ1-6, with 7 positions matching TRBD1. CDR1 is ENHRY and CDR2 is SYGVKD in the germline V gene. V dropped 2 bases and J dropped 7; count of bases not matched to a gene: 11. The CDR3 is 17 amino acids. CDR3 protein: CAISERIVGTVNSPLHF. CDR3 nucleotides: TGTGCCATCAGTGAGAGAATTGTTGGGACAGTGAATTCACCCCTCCACTTT.

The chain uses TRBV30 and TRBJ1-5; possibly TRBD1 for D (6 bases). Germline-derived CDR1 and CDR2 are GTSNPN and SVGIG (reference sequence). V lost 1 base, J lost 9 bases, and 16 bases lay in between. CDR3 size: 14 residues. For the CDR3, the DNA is TGTGCCTGGAGTGATGGAACAGGGTCGCGGCCCCAGCATTTT. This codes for CAWSDGTGSRPQHF.

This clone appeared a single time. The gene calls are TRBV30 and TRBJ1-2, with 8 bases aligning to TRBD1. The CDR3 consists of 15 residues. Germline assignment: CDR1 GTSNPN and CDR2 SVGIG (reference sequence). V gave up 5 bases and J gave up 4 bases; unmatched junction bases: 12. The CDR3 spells CAWGGGQDFLYGYTF. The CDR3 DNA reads TGTGCCTGGGGCGGGGGACAGGATTTTCTCTATGGCTACACCTTC.

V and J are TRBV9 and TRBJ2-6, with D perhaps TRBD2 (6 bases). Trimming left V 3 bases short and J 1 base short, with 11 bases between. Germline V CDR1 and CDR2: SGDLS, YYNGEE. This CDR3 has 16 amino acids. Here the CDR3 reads CASSALGGSGANVLTF. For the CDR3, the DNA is TGTGCCAGCAGCGCCCTCGGGGGTTCTGGGGCCAACGTCCTGACTTTC.

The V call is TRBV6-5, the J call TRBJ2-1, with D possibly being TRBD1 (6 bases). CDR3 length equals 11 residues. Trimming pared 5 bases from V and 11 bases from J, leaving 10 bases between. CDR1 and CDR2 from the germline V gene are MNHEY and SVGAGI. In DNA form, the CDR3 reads TGTGCCAGCAGTGAACAGGGCAAGCAGTTCTTC. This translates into CASSEQGKQFF.

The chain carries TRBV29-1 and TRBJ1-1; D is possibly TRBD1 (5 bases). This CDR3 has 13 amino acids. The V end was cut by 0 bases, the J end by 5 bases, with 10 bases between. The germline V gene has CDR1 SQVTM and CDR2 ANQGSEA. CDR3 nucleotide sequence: TGCAGCGTTGAAGAAGGCAGGGTGACTGAAGCTTTCTTT. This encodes CSVEEGRVTEAFF. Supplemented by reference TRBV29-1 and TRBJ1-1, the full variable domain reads SAVISQKPSRDICQRGTSLTIQCQVDSQVTMMFWYRQQPGQSLTLIATANQGSEATYESGFVIDKFPISRPNLTFSTLTVSNMSPEDSSIYLCSVEEGRVTEAFFGQGTRLTVV.

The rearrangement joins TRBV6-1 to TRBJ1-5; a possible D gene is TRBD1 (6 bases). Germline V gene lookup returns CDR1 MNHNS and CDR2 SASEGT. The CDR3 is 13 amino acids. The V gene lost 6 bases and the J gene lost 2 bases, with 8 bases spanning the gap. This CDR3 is CASSPGGNQPQHF. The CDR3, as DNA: TGTGCCAGCAGCCCAGGGGGCAATCAGCCCCAGCATTTT.

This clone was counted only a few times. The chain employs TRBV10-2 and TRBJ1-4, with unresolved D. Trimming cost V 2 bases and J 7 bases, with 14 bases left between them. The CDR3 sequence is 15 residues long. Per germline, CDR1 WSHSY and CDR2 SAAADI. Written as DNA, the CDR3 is TGCGCCAGCAGTGAGGACCACAGTGAGAGTGAAAAACTGTTTTTT. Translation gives CASSEDHSESEKLFF.